This T cell receptor (beta chain) was documented in a study of blood T cell repertoires in COVID-19. Overall study: The study drew acute and convalescent COVID-19 samples from the United States, Italy and Spain. Nucleic acid was either cDNA or gDNA, and it came from T cells, B-cell-depleted T cells, or PBMCs.

Repertoires were generated with immunoSEQ multiplex PCR, while TCRdb's copy carries only in-frame clones and drops some. This sample has around 330,000 clones; roughly 90% occur once, and the top ten carry about 8.9%. All enrollees were roughly 18 to 90 years old and from 20 to 30 US areas. Donors were grouped by their self-reported clinical history. This clonotype was obtained from a woman between 18 and 30 years old who had recovered from COVID-19. Sequenced input: PBMCs or T cells enriched from blood (not recorded which).

The CDR3 DNA sequence: TGCGCCAGCAGCCAGCGACGGGGGGACGGGGAGCTGTTTTTT. It is translated as CASSQRRGDGELFF. The chain has TRBV5-1 and TRBJ2-2; 7 nucleotides line up with TRBD2. Germline CDR1 is SGHRS and CDR2 is YFSETQ. The V gene end was trimmed by 4 bases and the J gene end by 7 bases; junction bases not matched to a gene: 7. The CDR3 runs to 14 residues.